Shown below are 6 T cell receptor beta chains from a single sample sequenced in a study of T cells expressing NK-cell markers. TCRdb reanalyzed the 5' RACE reads and collapses them to one entry per CDR3 protein, without DNA. Here the sample table reports tens of thousands of distinct CDR3 sequences. Material: blood T cells: a sorted CD56 or NKG2C T cell subset, CD4+ or CD8+ T cells, or bulk PBMC T cells (not recorded which). The receptors shown here come from a woman between 18 and 70 years old in good health.

The chain employs TRBV7-3 and TRBJ1-2; no DNA is available, so the TRBD1 call from TCRdb remains unchecked. The CDR3 covers 16 residues. CDR1 and CDR2 (germline): SGHTA, FQGTGA. Here the CDR3 reads CASSIYRVEKDYGYTF.

V gene TRBV20-1 combines with J gene TRBJ1-2. CDR3 length: 13 residues. CDR1 is DFQATT and CDR2 is SNEGSKA in the germline V gene (reference sequence). CDR3 amino acids: CSASMLKYPSYTF.

The rearrangement links TRBV12-3 or TRBV12-4 to TRBJ1-2; TCRdb reports TRBD1, a call that lacks DNA to check it against. This CDR3 contains 16 residues. The CDR3: CASSLGTPGQNYGYTF.

The J gene is TRBJ2-1, the V gene TRBV7-9. The germline V gene encodes CDR1 SEHNR and CDR2 FQNEAQ (reference sequence). The CDR3 spans 13 residues. The CDR3 is CASSLEPDNEQFF.

This chain links TRBV4-1 with TRBJ2-3; TCRdb returns TRBD2, unconfirmable since there is no DNA. Germline lookup yields CDR1 MGHRA and CDR2 YSYEKL. The CDR3 sequence is 16 residues long. CDR3 sequence reads: CASSQGWTSSQDTQYF.

V usage is TRBV29-1 and J usage is TRBJ2-7; TCRdb's D call, TRBD1, is unchecked because there is no DNA. The CDR3 extends over 15 amino acids. Germline CDR1 and CDR2: SQVTM and ANQGSEA. The CDR3 is CSVEEGQGARNEQYF.